The rows below give T cell receptor beta chains drawn from one sample of a study of CD8 T cells in Susac syndrome. TCRdb reprocessed the immunoSEQ multiplex PCR reads via MiXCR and lists one record per CDR3 protein. The table lists roughly 180,000 distinct CDR3 sequences, around 94% of them singletons, with over 0.12% in the top ten. The source material was CD4+ T cells from PBMCs. These receptors were collected from a human donor in good health. The conserved cysteine and the conserved F or W are not part of the CDR3 here. The order of the fields is J gene, V gene, CDR3 length, CDR3 protein.

TRBJ2-7 | TRBV15 | 13 | ATSRETGRGYEQY
TRBJ1-2 | TRBV6-2/TRBV6-3 | 14 | ASNAGRDRRDYGYT
TRBJ1-4 | TRBV20-1 | 11 | SASGTGTEKLF
TRBJ1-1 | TRBV12-3/TRBV12-4 | 10 | ASSLKVTEAF
TRBJ2-7 | TRBV10-3 | 11 | AISESTGGGQY
TRBJ1-5 | TRBV20-1 | 10 | SASRVGQPQH
TRBJ1-5 | TRBV18 | 12 | ASSPSDSNQPQH
TRBJ2-5 | TRBV7-8 | 11 | ASSLWGPETQY
TRBJ2-7 | TRBV6-6 | 13 | ASSYRGGPGYEQY
TRBJ2-3 | TRBV27 | 10 | ASSFPGRTEY
TRBJ1-1 | TRBV7-9 | 13 | ASPGDGTTDTEAF
TRBJ2-3 | TRBV7-9 | 14 | ASSLDWDSTRNTQY
TRBJ2-7 | TRBV30 | 10 | AWTNRRSEQY
TRBJ2-5 | TRBV2 | 11 | ASRTGVKETQY
TRBJ1-5 | TRBV19 | 12 | ASSRDRDNQPQH
TRBJ2-5 | TRBV6-6 | 12 | ASNLQGAQETQY
TRBJ1-6 | TRBV7-2 | 14 | ASSLTGTGGRSPLH
TRBJ1-4 | TRBV29-1 | 11 | SALRGGDEKLF
TRBJ2-1 | TRBV5-1 | 14 | ASSSGRGQVYNEQF
TRBJ2-1 | TRBV19 | 10 | ASGGQGREQF
TRBJ2-7 | TRBV2 | 10 | ASGSGVYEQY
TRBJ2-1 | TRBV20-1 | 12 | SAPGLGGYNEQF
TRBJ2-5 | TRBV20-1 | 11 | SASGAPQETQY
TRBJ1-1 | TRBV6-5 | 12 | ASSSPSSESEAF
TRBJ2-7 | TRBV18 | 12 | ASSLGQASYEQY
TRBJ1-2 | TRBV29-1 | 11 | SVADREDYGYT
TRBJ2-3 | TRBV7-2 | 13 | ATDTTGTNTDTQY
TRBJ1-1 | TRBV30 | 12 | AWSSGPMNTEAF
TRBJ2-1 | TRBV20-1 | 13 | SAGLAGSMYNEQF
TRBJ2-3 | TRBV24-1 | 13 | ATSDAGQATDTQY
TRBJ2-7 | TRBV28 | 12 | ASSQSDLGYEQY
TRBJ2-3 | TRBV9 | 14 | ASSMTSLRSTDTQY
TRBJ2-5 | TRBV12-3/TRBV12-4 | 12 | ASSLGGAQETQY
TRBJ2-3 | TRBV4-3 | 13 | ASSQDRVASDTQY
TRBJ1-1 | TRBV20-1 | 12 | SASPGGANTEAF
TRBJ1-1 | TRBV3-1 | 11 | ASSLERSSEAF
TRBJ2-7 | TRBV4-3 | 13 | ASSQHFQGSYEQY
TRBJ2-3 | TRBV6-6 | 10 | ASKTGGDTQY
TRBJ2-1 | TRBV5-4 | 10 | ASSSRPGEQF
TRBJ2-5 | TRBV25-1 | 8 | ASSDKTQY
TRBJ2-2 | TRBV25-1 | 14 | ASSELGEGNTGELF
TRBJ2-3 | TRBV20-1 | 10 | SASKSGDTQY
TRBJ1-1 | TRBV7-9 | 11 | ASSFVGNTEAF
TRBJ2-1 | TRBV18 | 11 | ASSPRDGNEQF
TRBJ2-3 | TRBV29-1 | 11 | SGNVGRTDTQY
TRBJ1-1 | TRBV14 | 15 | ASSQDLRGDAGTEAF
TRBJ1-5 | TRBV20-1 | 15 | SARYRQAGVGNQPQH
TRBJ2-1 | TRBV30 | 10 | AWSAGGNEQF
TRBJ1-4 | TRBV11-2 | 12 | ASSSNKGWEKLF
TRBJ2-3 | TRBV11-2 | 15 | ASSLTIAGESTDTQY
TRBJ1-3 | TRBV29-1 | 10 | SVDGVGNTIY
TRBJ2-2 | TRBV29-1 | 10 | SAREDTGELF
TRBJ1-2 | TRBV5-6 | 9 | ASKGSGGYT
TRBJ1-6 | TRBV12-3/TRBV12-4 | 14 | ASSGDGGLVVSPLH